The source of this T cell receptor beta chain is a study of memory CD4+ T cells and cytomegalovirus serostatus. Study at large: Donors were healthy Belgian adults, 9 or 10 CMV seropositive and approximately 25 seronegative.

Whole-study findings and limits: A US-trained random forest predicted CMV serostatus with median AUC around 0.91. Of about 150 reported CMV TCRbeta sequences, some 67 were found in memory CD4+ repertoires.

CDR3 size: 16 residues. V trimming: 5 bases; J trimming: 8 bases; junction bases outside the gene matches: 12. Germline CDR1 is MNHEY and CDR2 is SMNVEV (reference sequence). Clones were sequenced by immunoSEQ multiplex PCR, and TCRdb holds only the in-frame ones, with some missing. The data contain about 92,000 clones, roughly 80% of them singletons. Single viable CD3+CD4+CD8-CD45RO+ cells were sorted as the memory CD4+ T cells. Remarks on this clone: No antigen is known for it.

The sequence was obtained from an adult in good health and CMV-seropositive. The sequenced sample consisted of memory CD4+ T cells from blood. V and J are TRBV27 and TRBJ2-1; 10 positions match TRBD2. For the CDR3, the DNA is TGTGCCAGCAGTACAAGAGGGAGCGGGAGGGTATATGAGCAGTTCTTC. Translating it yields CASSTRGSGRVYEQFF.